This T cell receptor beta chain was recorded in a study of blood T cells in healthy people across ages. General study results and limits: Across samples, TCR beta diversity tracked strongly with naive T cell percentage.

This CDR3 spans 15 amino acids. With V trimmed by 6 bases and J by 11 bases, 16 bases remained unmatched. Then a second PCR, running about 6 to 12 cycles, was carried out with a sample-barcoded 5' primer and a J-beta primer mix. TCRdb analysed the 5' RACE reads with MiXCR anew, one entry per CDR3 protein. The sample holds about 2 million distinct CDR3 sequences; approximately 50% are singletons and the top ten take over 2%. On this clonotype: The antigen remains unidentified.

This TCR came from a woman between 40 and 50 years old in good health. This chain uses TRBV12-3 or TRBV12-4 with TRBJ2-5; 9 nucleotides line up with TRBD2. Sequencing was performed on blood. CDR3 residues: CASSQSLAGSNEQYF. The DNA for the CDR3 is TGTGCCAGCAGCCAAAGCCTAGCGGGGAGCAATGAGCAGTACTTC.